These 10 T cell receptor beta chains share one sample of origin, sequenced in a study of cytomegalovirus exposure and HLA in healthy donors. Use of 60 Vbeta and 13 Jbeta primers characterized the PCR. The data were produced by immunoSEQ multiplex PCR, yet TCRdb's version contains in-frame clones alone and is incomplete. Among 210,000 or so clones, 60% to 80% were seen once, and the ten largest hold around 1.8%. Sample: PBMCs. Receptors were obtained from a young man in good health and CMV-seronegative.

This CDR3 reads CASSAGGGRARVSYNEQFF. The CDR3 nucleotides are TGTGCCAGCAGCGCCGGGGGGGGGCGAGCTAGAGTCTCCTACAATGAGCAGTTCTTC. V gene TRBV9 combines with J gene TRBJ2-1; TRBD2 agrees at 8 bases. CDR3 length: 19 residues. V shed 3 bases, J shed 0 bases, and the junction held 14 bases outside the gene matches. The germline CDR1 and CDR2 sequences are SGDLS and YYNGEE.

This clone was observed a few times. This rearrangement joins TRBV19 to TRBJ2-3; D remains unclear. CDR1 and CDR2 from the germline V gene are LNHDA and SQIVND (reference sequence). With 3 bases removed from V and 1 base from J, the gap between germline ends came to 14 bases. The CDR3 totals 16 residues. The CDR3 reads CASSMRHPTGTDTQYF. The CDR3, as DNA: TGTGCCAGTAGTATGAGACATCCAACGGGCACAGATACGCAGTATTTT.

The genes are TRBV7-3 and TRBJ1-2; D remains ambiguous. The CDR3 has 13 residues. Germline CDR1 SGHTA, CDR2 FQGTGA. The germline V and J ends were trimmed by 5 bases and 6 bases, with 13 bases remaining between them. The CDR3 is CASSPSGGNGYTF. The CDR3 DNA reads as TGTGCCAGCAGCCCGTCGGGAGGGAATGGCTACACCTTC.

The chain recombines TRBV29-1 with TRBJ2-1; 13 nucleotides match TRBD2. Looked up from germline, CDR1 is SQVTM and CDR2 is ANQGSEA. V shed 0 bases and J 9 bases; nucleotides not matched to a gene: 8. The CDR3 spans 16 residues. The CDR3 DNA sequence: TGCAGCGTTGAAGAAGCCGGACTAGCGGGAGAGGGTGAGCAGTTCTTC. Its translation is CSVEEAGLAGEGEQFF.

V usage is TRBV4-3 and J usage is TRBJ2-7, with TRBD2 matching 12 bases. Germline CDR1 LGHNA, CDR2 YSLEER. CDR3 size: 15 residues. The trim removed 2 bases at V and 7 bases at J, leaving 6 bases unmatched. CDR3 sequence: CASSQLAGGPTEQYF. Here the CDR3 DNA reads TGCGCCAGCAGCCAACTAGCGGGGGGGCCTACGGAGCAGTACTTC.

The CDR3 protein is CASSLLSGRDEQYF. In DNA form, the CDR3 reads TGTGCCAGCAGCTTATTATCAGGGCGCGACGAGCAGTACTTC. V gene TRBV7-6 combines with J gene TRBJ2-7; weak D call: TRBD1 (5 bases). The CDR3 contains 14 residues. CDR1 and CDR2 from the germline V gene are SGHVS and FNYEAQ. V lost 2 bases and J 5 bases, leaving 13 bases between the germline ends. The full variable domain, in which reference TRBV7-6 and TRBJ2-7 provide the parts outside the CDR3, is GAGVSQSPRYKVTKRGQDVALRCDPISGHVSLYWYRQALGQGPEFLTYFNYEAQQDKSGLPNDRFSAERPEGSISTLTIQRTEQRDSAMYRCASSLLSGRDEQYFGPGTRLTVT.

This chain connects TRBV9 to TRBJ2-1; possible D gene TRBD1, 6 bases. V was pared by 0 bases and J by 5 bases, with 9 bases between. CDR1 is SGDLS, CDR2 YYNGEE, per germline. This CDR3 region has 14 residues. The CDR3 sequence: CASSVGGLDNEQFF. In DNA form, the CDR3 reads TGTGCCAGCAGCGTAGGGGGGCTGGACAATGAGCAGTTCTTC. The variable domain in full, with the rest retrieved from reference TRBV9 and TRBJ2-1, is DSGVTQTPKHLITATGQRVTLRCSPRSGDLSVYWYQQSLDQGLQFLIQYYNGEERAKGNILERFSAQQFPDLHSELNLSSLELGDSALYFCASSVGGLDNEQFFGPGTRLTVL.

The V and J genes are TRBV5-1 and TRBJ2-3; TRBD2 agrees at 8 bases. CDR3 length equals 15 residues. Germline lookup yields CDR1 SGHRS and CDR2 YFSETQ. J lost 3 bases, V lost 0 bases, and 3 bases had no gene match. The CDR3 DNA reads as TGCGCCAGCAGCTTGGAGGCGGGAGGTACAGATACGCAGTATTTT. Residues: CASSLEAGGTDTQYF.

The chain links TRBV5-4 to TRBJ2-1, with 9 nucleotides matching TRBD2. Germline V lookup: CDR1 SGHNT, CDR2 YYREEE (reference sequence). The CDR3 is made up of 16 amino acids. J gave up 6 bases and V 0 bases, and 7 bases lay outside the gene matches. CDR3: CASSLGGGRAGNEQFF. The CDR3, as DNA: TGTGCCAGCAGCTTGGGGGGCGGGAGGGCGGGCAATGAGCAGTTCTTC.

The chain combines TRBV28 with TRBJ1-2; 9 nucleotides line up with TRBD1. The trim removed 5 bases at V and 7 bases at J, leaving 8 bases unmatched. The CDR3 spans 14 residues. CDR1 and CDR2 from the germline V gene are MDHEN and SYDVKM. CDR3 DNA: TGTGCCAGCAGTACCCCGGACAGGGGAGGTGGCTACACCTTC. As protein: CASSTPDRGGGYTF.